This T cell receptor beta chain was identified in a study of CD8 T cells in ankylosing spondylitis. Study results and caveats: Characteristic of ankylosing spondylitis blood, it appeared, was a TCR beta motif comprising 7 to 9 highly homologous variants.

Losses at the gene ends were 5 bases for V and 6 bases for J; bases not matched to a gene: 16. CDR1 and CDR2 (germline): SGHRS, YFSETQ. CDR3 length: 17 residues. Of note for this clonotype: No antigen is known for it.

MiXCR was run by TCRdb on the 5' RACE reads, yielding one entry per CDR3 protein. The data show about 700,000 distinct CDR3 sequences, under 20% seen once. V and J are TRBV5-1 and TRBJ2-2; TRBD2 matches 7 bases. Sequenced sample: blood, either unsorted or a sorted T cell fraction (not recorded which). The origin of this receptor is a male donor with ankylosing spondylitis. CDR3 sequence: CASSSPTSASDPGELFF. The CDR3 DNA reads as TGCGCCAGCAGTTCCCCTACTAGCGCGAGTGACCCCGGGGAGCTGTTTTTT.